These 5 T cell receptor beta chains were all obtained from the same sample, sequenced in a study of T cells in Graves' hyperthyroidism and ophthalmopathy. RNA transcripts provided the source from which TCR beta CDR3 regions were amplified. A first-round RT-PCR of the TCR CDR3 used the HTBI primer set. TCRdb re-analysed the multiplex PCR reads in MiXCR, keeping a single row per CDR3 protein. Of about 710,000 distinct CDR3 sequences listed, 16% are singletons. The sample taken for sequencing was blood. The receptors here all came from a man between 18 and 35 years old with Graves' hyperthyroidism.

There are a few counts of this clonotype. V gene TRBV20-1 combines with J gene TRBJ1-1, with 11 nucleotides matching TRBD1. The CDR3 totals 13 residues. Germline trimming cut 5 bases from V and 5 bases from J; bases unmatched to any gene: 4. Germline V gene lookup returns CDR1 DFQATT and CDR2 SNEGSKA (reference sequence). The CDR3 DNA sequence: TGCAGTGCTGAGGGACAGGGGGGGACTGAAGCTTTCTTT. It codes for CSAEGQGGTEAFF.

This clonotype has at least ten counts. This chain joins TRBV6-2 or TRBV6-3 and TRBJ2-7; possible D gene TRBD2, 5 bases. Trimming took off 3 bases at V and 12 bases at J, with 24 bases between the two ends. This CDR3 is 15 amino acids long. CDR1 MNHEY and CDR2 SVGEGT come from the germline V gene. CDR3 nucleotide sequence: TGTGCCAGCAGTTATACCCCGACGGACGGCCTACGGGGGTACTTC. Translated, it gives CASSYTPTDGLRGYF.

With respect to this clonotype: A much larger clone is a single base away; this may be a read error. V gene TRBV20-1 combines with J gene TRBJ2-7, with TRBD1 matching over 10 bases. Looked up from germline, CDR1 is DFQATT and CDR2 is SNEGSKA (reference sequence). This CDR3 contains 17 residues. The CDR3 region is CNVSRDRGSYDSGEQYF. In DNA, the CDR3 is TGCAATGTCTCCCGGGACAGGGGATCCTACGATTCGGGGGAGCAGTACTTC.

This clonotype was recorded a few times. The genes are TRBV20-1 and TRBJ1-3, with D tentatively TRBD1 (5 bases). Germline V gene lookup returns CDR1 DFQATT and CDR2 SNEGSKA (reference sequence). This CDR3 spans 16 amino acids. V was clipped by 2 bases and J by 0 bases, with 14 bases between them. CDR3 nucleotide sequence: TGCAGTGCTAGACACCCGGGACTGACCTCTGGAAACACCATATATTTT. Its translation: CSARHPGLTSGNTIYF.

This clonotype was seen at least ten times. The chain has TRBV11-2 and TRBJ1-2; 9 nucleotides line up with TRBD1. The CDR3 has 15 residues. Germline V CDR1 and CDR2: SGHAT, FQNNGV. The ends lost 5 bases at V and 2 bases at J; junction bases unmatched: 6. The CDR3 spells CASSLTGTGNYGYTF. In DNA form, the CDR3 reads TGTGCCAGCAGCCTCACCGGGACAGGGAACTATGGCTACACCTTC.